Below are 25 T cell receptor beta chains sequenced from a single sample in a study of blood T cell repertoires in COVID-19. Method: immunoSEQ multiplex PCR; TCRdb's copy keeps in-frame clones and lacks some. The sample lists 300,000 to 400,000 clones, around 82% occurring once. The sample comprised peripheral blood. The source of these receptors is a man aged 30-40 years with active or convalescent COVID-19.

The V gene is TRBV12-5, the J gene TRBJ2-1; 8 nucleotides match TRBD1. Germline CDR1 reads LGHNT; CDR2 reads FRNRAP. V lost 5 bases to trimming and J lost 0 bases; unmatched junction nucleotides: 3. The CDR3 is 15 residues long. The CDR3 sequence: CASGLGQVSYNEQFF. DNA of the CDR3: TGTGCTAGTGGTCTGGGACAGGTCTCCTACAATGAGCAGTTCTTC.

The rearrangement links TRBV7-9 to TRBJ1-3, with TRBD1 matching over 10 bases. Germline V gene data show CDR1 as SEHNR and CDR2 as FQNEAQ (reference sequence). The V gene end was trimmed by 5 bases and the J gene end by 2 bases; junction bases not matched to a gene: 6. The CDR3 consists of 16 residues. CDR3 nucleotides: TGTGCCAGCAGCCACGGACAGGGGGGTACTGGAAACACCATATATTTT. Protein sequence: CASSHGQGGTGNTIYF.

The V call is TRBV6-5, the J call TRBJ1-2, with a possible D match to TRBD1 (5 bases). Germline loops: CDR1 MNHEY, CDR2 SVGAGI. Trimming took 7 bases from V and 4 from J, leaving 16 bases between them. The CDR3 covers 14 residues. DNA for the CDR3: TGTGCCAGCACCGAGATAGCGGGGGGCTATGGCTACACCTTC. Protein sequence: CASTEIAGGYGYTF.

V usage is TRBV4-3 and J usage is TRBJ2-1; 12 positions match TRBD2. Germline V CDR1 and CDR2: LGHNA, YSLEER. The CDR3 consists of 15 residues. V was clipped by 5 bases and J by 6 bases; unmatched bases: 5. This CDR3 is CASSLQGLAGNEQFF. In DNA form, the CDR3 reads TGCGCCAGCAGCTTACAGGGACTAGCGGGCAATGAGCAGTTCTTC.

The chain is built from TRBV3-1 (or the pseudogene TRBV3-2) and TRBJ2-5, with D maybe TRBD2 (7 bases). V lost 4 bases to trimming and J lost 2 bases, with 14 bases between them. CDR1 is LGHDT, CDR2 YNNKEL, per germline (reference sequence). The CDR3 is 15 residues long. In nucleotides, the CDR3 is TGTGCCAGCAGCCGGGGGCGGGGAGGGCAAGAGACCCAGTACTTC. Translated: CASSRGRGGQETQYF.

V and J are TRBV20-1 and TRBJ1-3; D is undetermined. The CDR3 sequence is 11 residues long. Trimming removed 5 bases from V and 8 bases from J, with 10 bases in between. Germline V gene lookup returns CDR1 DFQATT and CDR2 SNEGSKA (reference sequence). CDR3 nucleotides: TGCAGTGCTTTGGGCCCAGACACCATATATTTT. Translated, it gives CSALGPDTIYF.

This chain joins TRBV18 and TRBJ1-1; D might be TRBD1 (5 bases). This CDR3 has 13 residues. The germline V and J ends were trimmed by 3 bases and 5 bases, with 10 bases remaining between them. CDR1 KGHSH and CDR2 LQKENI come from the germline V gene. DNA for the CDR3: TGTGCCAGCTCACCGGGGGGGAGGACTGAAGCTTTCTTT. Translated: CASSPGGRTEAFF.

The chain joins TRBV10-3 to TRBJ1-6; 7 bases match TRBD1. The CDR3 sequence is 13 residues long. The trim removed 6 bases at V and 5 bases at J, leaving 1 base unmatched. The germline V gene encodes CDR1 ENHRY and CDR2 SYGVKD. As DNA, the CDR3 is TGTGCCATCAGGGACAGGAATAATTCACCCCTCCACTTT. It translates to CAIRDRNNSPLHF.

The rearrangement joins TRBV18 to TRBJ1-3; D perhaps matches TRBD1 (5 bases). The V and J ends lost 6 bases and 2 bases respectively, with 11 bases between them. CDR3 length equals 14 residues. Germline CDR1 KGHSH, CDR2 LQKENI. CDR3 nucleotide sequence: TGTGCCAGCTCCACCGGGACTGCTGGAAACACCATATATTTT. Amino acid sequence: CASSTGTAGNTIYF. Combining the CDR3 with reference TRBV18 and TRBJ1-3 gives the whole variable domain NAGVMQNPRHLVRRRGQEARLRCSPMKGHSHVYWYRQLPEEGLKFMVYLQKENIIDESGMPKERFSAEFPKEGPSILRIQQVVRGDSAAYFCASSTGTAGNTIYFGEGSWLTVV.

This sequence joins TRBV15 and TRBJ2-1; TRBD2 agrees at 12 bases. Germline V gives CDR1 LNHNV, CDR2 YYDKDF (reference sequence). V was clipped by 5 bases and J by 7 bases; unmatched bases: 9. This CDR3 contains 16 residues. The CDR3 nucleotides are TGTGCCACCAGCGGTCCGGGACTAGCGGGCGTGAATGAGCAGTTCTTC. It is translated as CATSGPGLAGVNEQFF. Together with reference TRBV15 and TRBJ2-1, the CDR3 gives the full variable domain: DAMVIQNPRYQVTQFGKPVTLSCSQTLNHNVMYWYQQKSSQAPKLLFHYYDKDFNNEADTPDNFQSRRPNTSFCFLDIRSPGLGDTAMYLCATSGPGLAGVNEQFFGPGTRLTVL.

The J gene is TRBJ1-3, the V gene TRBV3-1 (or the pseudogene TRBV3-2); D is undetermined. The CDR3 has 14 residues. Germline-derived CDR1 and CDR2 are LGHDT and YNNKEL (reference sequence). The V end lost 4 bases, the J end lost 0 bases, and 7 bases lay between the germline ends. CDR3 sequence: CASSPRPSGNTIYF. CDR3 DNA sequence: TGTGCCAGCAGCCCGCGGCCCTCTGGAAACACCATATATTTT.

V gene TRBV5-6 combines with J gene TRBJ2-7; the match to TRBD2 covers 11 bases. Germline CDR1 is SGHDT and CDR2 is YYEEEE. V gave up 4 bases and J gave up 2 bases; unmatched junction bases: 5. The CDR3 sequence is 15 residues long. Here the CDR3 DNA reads TGTGCCAGCAGCCAATTAGCGGGGGGGACCTACGAGCAGTACTTC. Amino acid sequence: CASSQLAGGTYEQYF. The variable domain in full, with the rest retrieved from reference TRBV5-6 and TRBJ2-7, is DAGVTQSPTHLIKTRGQQVTLRCSPKSGHDTVSWYQQALGQGPQFIFQYYEEEERQRGNFPDRFSGHQFPNYSSELNVNALLLGDSALYLCASSQLAGGTYEQYFGPGTRLTVT.

CDR3 sequence: CASSPRLADQETQYF. The CDR3 DNA reads TGTGCCAGCAGCCCCCGACTAGCGGACCAAGAGACCCAGTACTTC. The chain recombines TRBV7-9 with TRBJ2-5; 9 nucleotides align to TRBD2. CDR1 and CDR2 (germline): SEHNR, FQNEAQ (reference sequence). Trimming cost V 5 bases and J 0 bases; bases outside gene matches: 4. This CDR3 is built from 15 residues.

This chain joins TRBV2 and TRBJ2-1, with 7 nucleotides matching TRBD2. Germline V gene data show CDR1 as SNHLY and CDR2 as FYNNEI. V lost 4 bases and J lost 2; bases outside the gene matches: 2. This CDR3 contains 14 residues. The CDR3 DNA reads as TGTGCCAGCAGTGGCGGGAGAACCTACAATGAGCAGTTCTTC. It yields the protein CASSGGRTYNEQFF.

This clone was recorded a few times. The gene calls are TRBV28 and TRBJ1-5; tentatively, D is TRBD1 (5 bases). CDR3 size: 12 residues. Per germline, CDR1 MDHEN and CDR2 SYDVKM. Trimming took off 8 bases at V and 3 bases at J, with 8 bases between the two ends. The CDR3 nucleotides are TGTGCCAGCGGACAACTCAATCAGCCCCAGCATTTT. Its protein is CASGQLNQPQHF.

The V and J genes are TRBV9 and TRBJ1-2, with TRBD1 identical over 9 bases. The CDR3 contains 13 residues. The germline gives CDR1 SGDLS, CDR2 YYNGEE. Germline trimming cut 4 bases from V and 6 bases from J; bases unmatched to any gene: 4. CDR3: CASSRDRDHGYTF. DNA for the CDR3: TGTGCCAGCAGCCGGGACAGGGACCATGGCTACACCTTC. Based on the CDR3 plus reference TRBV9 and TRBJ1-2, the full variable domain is DSGVTQTPKHLITATGQRVTLRCSPRSGDLSVYWYQQSLDQGLQFLIQYYNGEERAKGNILERFSAQQFPDLHSELNLSSLELGDSALYFCASSRDRDHGYTFGSGTRLTVV.

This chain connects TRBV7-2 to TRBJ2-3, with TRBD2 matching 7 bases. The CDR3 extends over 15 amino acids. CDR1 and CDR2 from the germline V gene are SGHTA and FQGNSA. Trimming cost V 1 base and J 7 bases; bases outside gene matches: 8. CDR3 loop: CASSLDGRFGNTQYF. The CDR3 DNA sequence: TGTGCCAGCAGCTTAGACGGGAGGTTTGGGAATACGCAGTATTTT.

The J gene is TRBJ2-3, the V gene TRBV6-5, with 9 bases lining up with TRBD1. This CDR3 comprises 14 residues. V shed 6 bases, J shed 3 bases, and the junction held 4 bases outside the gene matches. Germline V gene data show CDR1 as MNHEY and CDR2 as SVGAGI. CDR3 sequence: CASRAGQGTDTQYF. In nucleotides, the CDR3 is TGTGCCAGCAGGGCCGGACAGGGGACAGATACGCAGTATTTT.

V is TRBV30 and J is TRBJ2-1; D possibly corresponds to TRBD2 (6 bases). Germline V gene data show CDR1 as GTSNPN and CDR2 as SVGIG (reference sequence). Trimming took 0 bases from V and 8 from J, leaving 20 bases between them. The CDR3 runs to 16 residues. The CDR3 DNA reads TGTGCCTGGAGTGTAGCCCACGGGACTCCGTCTCATGAGCAGTTCTTC. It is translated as CAWSVAHGTPSHEQFF. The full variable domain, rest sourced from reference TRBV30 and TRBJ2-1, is SQTIHQWPATLVQPVGSPLSLECTVEGTSNPNLYWYRQAAGRGLQLLFYSVGIGQISSEVPQNLSASRPQDRQFILSSKKLLLSDSGFYLCAWSVAHGTPSHEQFFGPGTRLTVL.

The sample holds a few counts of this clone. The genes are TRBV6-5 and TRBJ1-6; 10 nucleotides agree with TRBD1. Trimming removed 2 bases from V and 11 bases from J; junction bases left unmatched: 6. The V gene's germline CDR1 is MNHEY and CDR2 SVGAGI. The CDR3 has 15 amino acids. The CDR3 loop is CASSYIGTGVPPLHF. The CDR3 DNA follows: TGTGCCAGCAGTTACATTGGGACAGGGGTACCACCCCTCCACTTT.

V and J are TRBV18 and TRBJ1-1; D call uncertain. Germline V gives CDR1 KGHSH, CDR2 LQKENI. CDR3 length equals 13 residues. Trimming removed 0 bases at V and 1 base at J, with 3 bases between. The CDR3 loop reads CASSPPRNTEAFF. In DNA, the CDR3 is TGTGCCAGCTCACCACCGAGGAACACTGAAGCTTTCTTT.

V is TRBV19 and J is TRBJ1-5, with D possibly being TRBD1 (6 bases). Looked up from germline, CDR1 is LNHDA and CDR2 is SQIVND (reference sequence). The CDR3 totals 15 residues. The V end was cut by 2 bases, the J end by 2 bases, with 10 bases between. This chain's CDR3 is CASSILQGGNQPQHF. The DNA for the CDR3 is TGTGCCAGTAGTATATTACAGGGTGGCAATCAGCCCCAGCATTTT. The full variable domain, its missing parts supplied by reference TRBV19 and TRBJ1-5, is DGGITQSPKYLFRKEGQNVTLSCEQNLNHDAMYWYRQDPGQGLRLIYYSQIVNDFQKGDIAEGYSVSREKKESFPLTVTSAQKNPTAFYLCASSILQGGNQPQHFGDGTRLSIL.

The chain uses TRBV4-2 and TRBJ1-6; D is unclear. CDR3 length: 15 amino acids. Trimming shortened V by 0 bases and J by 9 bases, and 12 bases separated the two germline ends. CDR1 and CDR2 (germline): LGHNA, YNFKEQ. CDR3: CASSQDLAGVSPLHF. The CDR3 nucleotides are TGTGCCAGCAGCCAAGATTTGGCAGGCGTTTCACCCCTCCACTTT.

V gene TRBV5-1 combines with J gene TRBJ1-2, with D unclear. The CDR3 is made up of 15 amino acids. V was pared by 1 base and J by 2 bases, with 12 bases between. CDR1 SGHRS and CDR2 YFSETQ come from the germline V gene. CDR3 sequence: CASSLSRDGNYGYTF. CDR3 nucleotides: TGCGCCAGCAGCTTGTCTAGAGACGGGAACTATGGCTACACCTTC.

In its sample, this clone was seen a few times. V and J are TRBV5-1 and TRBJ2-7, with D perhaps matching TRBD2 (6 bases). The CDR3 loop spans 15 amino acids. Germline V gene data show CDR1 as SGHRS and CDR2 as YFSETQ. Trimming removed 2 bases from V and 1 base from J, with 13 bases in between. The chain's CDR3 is CASSFDGRISYEQYF. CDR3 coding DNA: TGCGCCAGCAGCTTCGACGGGAGAATTTCCTACGAGCAGTACTTC.